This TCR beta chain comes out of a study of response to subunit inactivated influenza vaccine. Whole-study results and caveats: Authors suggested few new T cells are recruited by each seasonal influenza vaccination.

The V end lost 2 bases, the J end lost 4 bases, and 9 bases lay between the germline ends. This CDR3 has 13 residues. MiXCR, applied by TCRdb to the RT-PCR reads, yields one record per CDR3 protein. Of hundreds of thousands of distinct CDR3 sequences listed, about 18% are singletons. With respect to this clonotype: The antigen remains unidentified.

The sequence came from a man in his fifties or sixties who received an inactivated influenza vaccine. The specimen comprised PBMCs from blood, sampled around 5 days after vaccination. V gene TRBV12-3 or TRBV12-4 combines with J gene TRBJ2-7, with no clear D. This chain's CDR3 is CASSLIDRYEQYF. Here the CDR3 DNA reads TGTGCCAGCAGTTTAATTGATCGATACGAGCAGTACTTC.